The entry below gives a single TCR beta chain sequence along with its context. There is no known antigen for this receptor. The input lacks base qualities; no much larger clone sits a single base away. This sample was included in a study of T cell responses to AZD1222 COVID-19 vaccine listed by TCRdb under 2021. At the level of the whole study: AZD1222 recipients given second doses at about 4 weeks or at about 12 weeks were pooled, since spike-specific TCR depth and breadth were not found to differ between the two schedules. TCR sequencing covered about 230 trial participants: approximately 200 given two doses of AZD1222 and 26 given two doses of MenACWY control vaccine. Enrollment into the trials was organized by age into subgroups of 18-55, 56-69 and 70-plus years, and those subgroups contained roughly 150, 30 and 60 TCR-sequenced participants, respectively.

Interpreted using the paper, the time point label stands for: baseline before first vaccination. Samples from vaccinated people were obtained from the UK trials COV001 and COV002, which included a single-blind randomized controlled phase 2/3 trial of AZD1222 (ChAdOx1 nCoV-19) in healthy adults. For TCRbeta chain sequencing, PBMC samples from trial participants were taken at day 0 and at day 28 after the second dose. The CDR3 regions of human TCRbeta chains were analyzed by immunosequencing. The authors' pipeline ran thus. TCRs in the repertoires were compared against a reference library of SARS-CoV-2-specific TCRs that had been generated with the MIRA antigen-specificity platform. Breadth was defined as the fraction of unique TCRs that were SARS-CoV-2-associated, and depth was defined as the fraction of total T cells that were SARS-CoV-2-associated. Using the MIRA data, each spike-specific TCR was mapped to the spike region that the TCR reacts to and placed in a CD4 or CD8 class. Log10-transformed breadth and depth values were compared by one-way ANOVA with Sidak's multiple comparisons tests. TCRdb stores this immuneACCESS table with in-frame sequences only. Part of the clones is absent; in the studies checked, under half of the shortfall reflects unresolved V genes, and no reason is known for the rest. V and J calls and clone size are copied from that table; D and trimming were computed from the DNA. In all, the sample holds roughly 120,000 clones, and around 89% of those were seen once. The ten largest account for less than 6% of the sample.

The study at large found these results: In the small 56-69-year group, the increase in depth fell short of significance, most likely because of low power. Participants were mostly white British and included more females than males, and it was suggested by the authors that clonal diversity may have been underestimated. Conclusions about previously exposed vaccinees are limited, since just 5 or 6 AZD1222 recipients were seropositive for SARS-CoV-2 at baseline. After two AZD1222 doses, both the breadth and the depth of spike-specific TCRs were significantly higher than at day 0 and than in MenACWY recipients. Vaccine-associated CD4 TCRs spanned the whole spike protein, with dominant responses in regions 160-218 and 743-854. Nearly half of unique spike-specific TCRs reportedly recognized epitopes outside regions mutated in the B.1.351 and B.1.1.7 variants. No day 14 peak-response samples were available, so repertoires were characterized only after the peak T cell response.

From the germline V gene, CDR1 is SGDLS and CDR2 is YYNGEE. From the cysteine through the phenylalanine, the CDR3 covers 15 amino acids. Of the read, only the CDR3 DNA is kept; its 45 bases are in frame from base 1. V is pared back by 0 bases and J by 2 bases, with 8 bases lying between the germline termini. The receptor comes from an adult in good health. This specimen consisted of peripheral blood, obtained on day 0 of AZD1222 vaccination. The rearrangement combines TRBV9 with TRBJ2-2; TRBD1 is perhaps the D gene, given 5 matching bases. The CDR3 region: CASSVAWGNTGELFF. The nucleotides read TGTGCCAGCAGCGTAGCTTGGGGCAACACCGGGGAGCTGTTTTTT.